This T cell receptor beta chain was observed in a study of graft-versus-host responses after intestinal transplantation. Overall study context: In this cohort, recipients had multivisceral, liver-intestinal, or isolated intestinal transplants. Anti-thymocyte globulin induction was given to all recipients, followed by tacrolimus and steroids for roughly three years.

This table comes from immunoSEQ multiplex PCR, and its TCRdb copy is limited to in-frame clones, with some not included. The sample consists of 100,000 to 120,000 clones, 90% to 95% of them appearing once. Trimming stripped 1 base from V and 2 bases from J, with 12 bases between. The CDR3 runs to 15 residues. Germline values: CDR1 SGHVS, CDR2 FNYEAQ. Study findings and constraints: Some GvH clones were seen earlier in gut or blood, suggesting intestinal origin. Declining HvG levels early post-transplant were linked to peak circulating GvH clone levels.

This clone was seen only once. As yet, its antigen is unknown. The source material was unstimulated CD8+ T cells sorted from spleen or lymph node cells, sampled before intestinal transplant. The TCR comes from a human donor who received an intestinal transplant. V is TRBV7-6 and J is TRBJ2-7; D gene uncertain. Here the CDR3 reads CASSLESNPTYEQYF. The CDR3 nucleotides read TGTGCCAGCAGCTTAGAAAGCAACCCAACCTACGAGCAGTACTTC.